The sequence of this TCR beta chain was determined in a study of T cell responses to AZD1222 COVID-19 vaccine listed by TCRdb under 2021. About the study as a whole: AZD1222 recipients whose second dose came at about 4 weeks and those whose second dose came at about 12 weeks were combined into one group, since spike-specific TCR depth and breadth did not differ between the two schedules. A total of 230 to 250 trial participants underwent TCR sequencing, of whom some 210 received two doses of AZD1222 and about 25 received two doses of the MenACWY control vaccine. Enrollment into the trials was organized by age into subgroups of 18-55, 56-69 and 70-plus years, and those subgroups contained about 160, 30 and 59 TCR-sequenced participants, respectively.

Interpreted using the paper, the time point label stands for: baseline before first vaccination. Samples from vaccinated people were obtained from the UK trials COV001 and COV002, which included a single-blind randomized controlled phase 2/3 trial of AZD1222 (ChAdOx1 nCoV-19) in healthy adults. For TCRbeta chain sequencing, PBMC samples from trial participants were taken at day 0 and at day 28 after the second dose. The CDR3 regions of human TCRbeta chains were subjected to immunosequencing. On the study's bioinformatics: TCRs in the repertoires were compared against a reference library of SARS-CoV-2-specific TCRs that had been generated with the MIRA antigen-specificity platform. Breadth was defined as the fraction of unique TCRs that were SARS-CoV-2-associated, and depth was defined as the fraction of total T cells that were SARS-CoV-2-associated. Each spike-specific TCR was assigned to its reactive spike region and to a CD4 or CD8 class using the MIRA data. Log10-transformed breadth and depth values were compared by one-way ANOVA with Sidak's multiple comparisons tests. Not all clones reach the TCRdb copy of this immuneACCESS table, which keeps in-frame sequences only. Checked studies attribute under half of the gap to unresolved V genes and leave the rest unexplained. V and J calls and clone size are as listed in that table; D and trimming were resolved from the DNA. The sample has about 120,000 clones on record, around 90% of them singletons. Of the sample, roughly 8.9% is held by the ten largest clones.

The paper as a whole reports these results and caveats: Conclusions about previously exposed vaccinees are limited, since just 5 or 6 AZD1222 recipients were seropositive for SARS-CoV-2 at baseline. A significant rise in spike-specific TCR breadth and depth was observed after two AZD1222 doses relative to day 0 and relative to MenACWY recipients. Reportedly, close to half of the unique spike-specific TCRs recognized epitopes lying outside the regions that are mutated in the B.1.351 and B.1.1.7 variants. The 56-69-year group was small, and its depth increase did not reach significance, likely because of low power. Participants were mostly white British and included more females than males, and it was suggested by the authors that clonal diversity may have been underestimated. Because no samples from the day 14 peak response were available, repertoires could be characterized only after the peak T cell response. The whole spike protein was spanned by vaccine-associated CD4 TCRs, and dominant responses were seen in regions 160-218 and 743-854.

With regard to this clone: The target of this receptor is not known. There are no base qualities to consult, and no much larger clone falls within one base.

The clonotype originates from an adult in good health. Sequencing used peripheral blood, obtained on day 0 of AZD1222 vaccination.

The CDR3 corresponds to CASRSRQGARAEAFF. The DNA sequence is as follows: TGCGCCAGCAGATCAAGACAGGGGGCGAGGGCTGAAGCTTTCTTT. Recombination connected TRBV5-1 to TRBJ1-1, with TRBD1 matching 10 junction bases. The CDR3, cysteine through phenylalanine, is 15 amino acids long. CDR3 DNA is the only sequence kept; it has 45 bases, read in frame from the first base. V trim: 5 bases; J trim: 6 bases; unmatched bases: 10. From a lookup of the germline V gene, CDR1 and CDR2 are SGHRS and YFSETQ.